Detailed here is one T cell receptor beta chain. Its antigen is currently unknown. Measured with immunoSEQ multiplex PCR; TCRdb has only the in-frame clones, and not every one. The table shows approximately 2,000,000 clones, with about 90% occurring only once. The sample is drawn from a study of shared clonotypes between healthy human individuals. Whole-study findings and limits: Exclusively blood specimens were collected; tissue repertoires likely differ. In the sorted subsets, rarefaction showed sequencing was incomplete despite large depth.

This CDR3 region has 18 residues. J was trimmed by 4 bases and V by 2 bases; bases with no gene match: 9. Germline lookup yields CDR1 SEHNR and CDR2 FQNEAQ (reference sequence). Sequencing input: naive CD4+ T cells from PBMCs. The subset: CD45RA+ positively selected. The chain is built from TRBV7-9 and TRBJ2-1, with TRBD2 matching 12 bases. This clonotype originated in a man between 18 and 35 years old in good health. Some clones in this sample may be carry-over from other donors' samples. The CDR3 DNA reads TGTGCCAGCAGCTTAAGCGGTTGGACTAGCGGGGCTTACAATGAGCAGTTCTTC. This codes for CASSLSGWTSGAYNEQFF.